This TCR beta chain originates from a study of T cell responses to AZD1222 COVID-19 vaccine. General study points: Reportedly, nearly half the spike-specific TCRs target unmutated variant regions. Spike-specific TCR breadth and depth were elevated following two AZD1222 doses. Repertoire sampling occurred only after the peak T cell response. The number of AZD1222 recipients seropositive at baseline was only six.

Per the germline V gene, CDR1 is LGHNA and CDR2 is YNFKEQ. This CDR3 has 15 amino acids. V gave up 2 bases and J gave up 5 bases, with 15 bases separating them. Profiling relied on immunoSEQ multiplex PCR, and the TCRdb table lists in-frame clones only, not all of them. The sample contains some 140,000 clones, 85% to 90% of which appear only once. Points on this clone: The antigen is not known.

This receptor was identified in an adult in good health. The sequencing used peripheral blood, collected on day 0 of AZD1222 vaccination. V gene TRBV4-2 combines with J gene TRBJ2-5; a possible D gene is TRBD1 (6 bases). For the CDR3, the DNA is TGTGCCAGCAGCCAACTCGCGGACCAGGGGGAGACCCAGTACTTC. Protein sequence: CASSQLADQGETQYF.